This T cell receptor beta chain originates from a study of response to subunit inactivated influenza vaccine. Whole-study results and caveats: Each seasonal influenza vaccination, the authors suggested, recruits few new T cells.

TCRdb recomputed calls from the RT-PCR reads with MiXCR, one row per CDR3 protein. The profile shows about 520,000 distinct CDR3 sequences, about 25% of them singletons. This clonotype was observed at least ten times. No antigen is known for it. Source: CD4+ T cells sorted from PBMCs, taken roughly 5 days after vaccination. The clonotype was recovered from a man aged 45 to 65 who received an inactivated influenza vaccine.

The CDR3 nucleotides read TGTGCCAGCAGCCTCCCCCCCGGGGAGCTGTTTTTT. Encoded protein: CASSLPPGELFF. This chain uses TRBV9 with TRBJ2-2; D not certain. The CDR3 spans 12 residues. Germline V gives CDR1 SGDLS, CDR2 YYNGEE. The V end lost 4 bases, the J end lost 6 bases, and 7 bases lay between the germline ends.